The rows below give T cell receptor beta chains drawn from one sample of a study of T cell repertoires in cytomegalovirus infection. Via MiXCR, TCRdb re-called the reads, giving one row per CDR3 protein. The table includes 450,000 to 550,000 distinct CDR3 sequences, about 15% detected once. Input material: CD8+ T cells from PBMCs. The source of these receptors is a human donor in good health (CMV status not recorded). Some clones in this sample may be carry-over from other donors' samples. CDR3s include the opening cysteine and the closing phenylalanine or tryptophan. The D gene is left open where the match is weak. Clone size is given for some rows only: seen once, a few or many times, or a class if the clone is expanded.

clone_size,j_call,v_call,d_call,cdr3_nt,cdr3_aa
few,TRBJ2-2,TRBV7-6,TRBD2,TGTGCCAGCAGCTTAGCGAGGGAGGGGTTGAGGACCGGGGAGCTGTTTTTT,CASSLAREGLRTGELFF
-,TRBJ2-1,TRBV11-1,TRBD2,TGTGCCAGCAGCACCCTCCGGACTAGCGGGAATGAGCAGTTCTTC,CASSTLRTSGNEQFF
once,TRBJ2-2,TRBV12-3/TRBV12-4,-,TGTGCCAGCAGGCAACGACAGAACACCGGGGAGCTGTTTTTT,CASRQRQNTGELFF
few,TRBJ2-2,TRBV6-5,-,TGTGCCAGCAGTTACTATCCCAGCAGGATGAACACCGGGGAGCTGTTTTTT,CASSYYPSRMNTGELFF
many,TRBJ2-7,TRBV6-6,-,TGTGCCAGCAGTTACAGTGGTGGGGCTCACTACGAGCAGTACTTC,CASSYSGGAHYEQYF
many,TRBJ2-1,TRBV15,TRBD2,TGTGCCACCAGCAGAGCGGGACTAGCGGGAGCGCATGAGCAGTTCTTC,CATSRAGLAGAHEQFF
many,TRBJ2-7,TRBV7-3,-,TGTGCCAGCAGCTTACTCGGGACTGGCGACGAGCAGTACTTC,CASSLLGTGDEQYF
many,TRBJ2-2,TRBV19,-,TGTGCCAGTAGTACCCCGGAAGGGTCTAGCACCGGGGAGCTGTTTTTT,CASSTPEGSSTGELFF
many,TRBJ1-1,TRBV19,-,TGTGCCAGTACGTCAGATATAACAGGGTTCACTGAAGCTTTCTTT,CASTSDITGFTEAFF
-,TRBJ2-3,TRBV20-1,TRBD1,TGCAGTGCTAGACCCGACAGGGCCCTCAGCACAGATACGCAGTATTTT,CSARPDRALSTDTQYF
-,TRBJ1-2,TRBV2,-,TGTGCCAGCCTGCCTCTCCCACGCGACCTACTTTATGGCTACACCTTC,CASLPLPRDLLYGYTF